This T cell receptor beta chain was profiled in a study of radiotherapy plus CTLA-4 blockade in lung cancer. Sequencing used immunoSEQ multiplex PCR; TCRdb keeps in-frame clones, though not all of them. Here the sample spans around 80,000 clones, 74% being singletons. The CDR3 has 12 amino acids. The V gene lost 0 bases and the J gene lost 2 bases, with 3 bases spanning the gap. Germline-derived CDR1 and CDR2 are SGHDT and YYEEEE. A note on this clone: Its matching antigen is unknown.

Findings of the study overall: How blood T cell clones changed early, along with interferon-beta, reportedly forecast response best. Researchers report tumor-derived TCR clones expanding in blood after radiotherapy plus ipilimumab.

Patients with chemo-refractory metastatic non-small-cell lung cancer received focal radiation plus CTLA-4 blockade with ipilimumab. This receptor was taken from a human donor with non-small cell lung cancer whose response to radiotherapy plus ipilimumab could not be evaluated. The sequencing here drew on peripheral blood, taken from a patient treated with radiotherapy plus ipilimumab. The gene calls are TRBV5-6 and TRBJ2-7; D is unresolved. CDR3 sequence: CASSLAAYEQYF. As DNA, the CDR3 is TGTGCCAGCAGCTTGGCCGCCTACGAGCAGTACTTC. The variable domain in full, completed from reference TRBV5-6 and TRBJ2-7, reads DAGVTQSPTHLIKTRGQQVTLRCSPKSGHDTVSWYQQALGQGPQFIFQYYEEEERQRGNFPDRFSGHQFPNYSSELNVNALLLGDSALYLCASSLAAYEQYFGPGTRLTVT.